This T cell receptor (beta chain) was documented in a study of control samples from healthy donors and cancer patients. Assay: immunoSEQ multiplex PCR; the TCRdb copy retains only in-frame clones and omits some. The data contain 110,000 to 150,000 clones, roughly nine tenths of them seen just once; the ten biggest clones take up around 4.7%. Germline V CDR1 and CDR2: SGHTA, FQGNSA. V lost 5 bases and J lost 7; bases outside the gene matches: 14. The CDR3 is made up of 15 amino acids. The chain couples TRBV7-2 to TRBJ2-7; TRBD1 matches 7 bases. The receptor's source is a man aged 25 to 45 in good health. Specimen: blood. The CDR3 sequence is CASSPRQGLVGEQYF. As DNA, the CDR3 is TGTGCCAGCAGCCCGAGACAGGGCCTGGTCGGGGAGCAGTACTTC.